In its sample, the clone carrying this T cell receptor (beta chain) was seen once. The antigen is undetermined. The data were obtained in a study of cytomegalovirus exposure and HLA in healthy donors. Study-level background: Among about 179 million T cells, an earlier analysis found 117 million unique TCR beta sequences.

Primers included in the PCR were 60 Vbeta and 13 Jbeta primers. Assay: immunoSEQ multiplex PCR; the TCRdb copy retains only in-frame clones and omits some. The profile shows over 200,000 clones, 82% of them singletons. Notes on the study in general: Reports credit the classifier with highly specific, highly sensitive diagnosis of cytomegalovirus status.

The V and J ends lost 2 bases and 3 bases respectively, with 12 bases between them. The germline V gene has CDR1 SGHDT and CDR2 YYEEEE. The CDR3 extends over 16 amino acids. This chain links TRBV5-6 with TRBJ2-6; the D gene is possibly TRBD1 (6 bases). Sequences were obtained from PBMCs. The clonotype comes from a man aged 35 to 55 in good health and CMV-seropositive. The CDR3 sequence: CASSLLQGGGANVLTF. For the CDR3, the DNA is TGTGCCAGCAGCTTACTACAGGGTGGTGGGGCCAACGTCCTGACTTTC.